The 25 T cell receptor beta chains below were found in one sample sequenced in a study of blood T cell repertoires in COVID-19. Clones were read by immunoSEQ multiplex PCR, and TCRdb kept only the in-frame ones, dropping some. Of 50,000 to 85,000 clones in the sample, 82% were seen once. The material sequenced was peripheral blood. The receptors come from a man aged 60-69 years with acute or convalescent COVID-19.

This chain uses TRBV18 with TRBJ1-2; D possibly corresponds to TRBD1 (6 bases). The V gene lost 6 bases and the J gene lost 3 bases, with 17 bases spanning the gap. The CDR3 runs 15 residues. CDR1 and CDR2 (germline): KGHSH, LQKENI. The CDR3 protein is CASSLNRDSDYGYTF. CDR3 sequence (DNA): TGTGCCAGCTCTCTCAACAGGGATTCTGACTATGGCTACACCTTC.

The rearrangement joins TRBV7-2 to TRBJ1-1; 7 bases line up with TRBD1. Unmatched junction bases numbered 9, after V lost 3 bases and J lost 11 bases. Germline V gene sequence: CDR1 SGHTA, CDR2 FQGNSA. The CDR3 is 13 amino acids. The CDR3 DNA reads TGTGCCAGCAGCTTGGACAGGACGCGGTACGCTTTCTTT. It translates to CASSLDRTRYAFF.

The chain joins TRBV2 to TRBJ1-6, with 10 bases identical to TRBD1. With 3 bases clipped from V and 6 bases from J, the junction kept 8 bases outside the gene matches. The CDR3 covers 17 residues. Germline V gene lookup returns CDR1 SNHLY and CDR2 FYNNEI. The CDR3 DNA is TGTGCCAGCAGTGAGATGGGGACAGGGGTTGGTAATTCACCCCTCCACTTT. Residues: CASSEMGTGVGNSPLHF.

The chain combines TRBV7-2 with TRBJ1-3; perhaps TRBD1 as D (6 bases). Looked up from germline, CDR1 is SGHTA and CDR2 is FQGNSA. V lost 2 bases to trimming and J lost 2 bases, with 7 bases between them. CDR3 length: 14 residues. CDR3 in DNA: TGTGCCAGCAGCTTAAGACAGGCTGGAAACACCATATATTTT. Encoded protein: CASSLRQAGNTIYF.

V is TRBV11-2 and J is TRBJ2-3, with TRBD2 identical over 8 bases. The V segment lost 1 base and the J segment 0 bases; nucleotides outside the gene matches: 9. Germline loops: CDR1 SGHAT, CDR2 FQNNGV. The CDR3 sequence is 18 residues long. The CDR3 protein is CASSLVGQGGGSTDTQYF. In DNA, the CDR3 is TGTGCCAGCAGCTTAGTAGGACAAGGCGGGGGGAGCACAGATACGCAGTATTTT.

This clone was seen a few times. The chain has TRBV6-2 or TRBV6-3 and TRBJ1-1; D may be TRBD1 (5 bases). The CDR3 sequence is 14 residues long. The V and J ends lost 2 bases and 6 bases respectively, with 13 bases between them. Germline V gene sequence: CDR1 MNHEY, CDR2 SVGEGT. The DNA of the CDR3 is TGTGCCAGCAGTTACGCCCCCTGGGGCGCTGAAGCTTTCTTT. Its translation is CASSYAPWGAEAFF.

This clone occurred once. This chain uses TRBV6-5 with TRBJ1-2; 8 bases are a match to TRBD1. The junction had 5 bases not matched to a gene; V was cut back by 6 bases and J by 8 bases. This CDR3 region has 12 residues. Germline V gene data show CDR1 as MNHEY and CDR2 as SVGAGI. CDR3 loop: CASSQGAQGYTF. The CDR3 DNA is TGTGCCAGCAGCCAGGGGGCGCAAGGCTACACCTTC.

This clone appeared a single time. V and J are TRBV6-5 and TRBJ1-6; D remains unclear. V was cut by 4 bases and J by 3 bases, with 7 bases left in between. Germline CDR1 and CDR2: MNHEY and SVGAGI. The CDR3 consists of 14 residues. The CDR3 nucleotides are TGTGCCAGCAGTTTAAGAGTCTATAATTCACCCCTCCACTTT. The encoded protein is CASSLRVYNSPLHF.

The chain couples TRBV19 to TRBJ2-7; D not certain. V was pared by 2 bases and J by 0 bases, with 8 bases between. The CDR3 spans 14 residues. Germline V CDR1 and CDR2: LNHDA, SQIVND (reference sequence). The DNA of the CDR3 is TGTGCCAGTAGTATATCACAGTTCTCCTACGAGCAGTACTTC. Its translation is CASSISQFSYEQYF.

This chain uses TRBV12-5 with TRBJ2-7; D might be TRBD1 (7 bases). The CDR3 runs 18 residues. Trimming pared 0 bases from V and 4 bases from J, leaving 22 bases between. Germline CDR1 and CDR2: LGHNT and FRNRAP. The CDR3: CASGLVPGGDRGRYEQYF. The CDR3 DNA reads TGTGCTAGTGGTTTGGTACCTGGCGGGGACAGAGGGCGGTACGAGCAGTACTTC.

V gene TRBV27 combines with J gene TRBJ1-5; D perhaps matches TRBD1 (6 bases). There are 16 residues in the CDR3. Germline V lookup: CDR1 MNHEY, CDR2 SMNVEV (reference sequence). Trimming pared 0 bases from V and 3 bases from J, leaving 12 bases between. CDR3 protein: CASSLSGAPVNQPQHF. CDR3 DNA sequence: TGTGCCAGCAGTTTATCGGGGGCCCCGGTCAATCAGCCCCAGCATTTT.

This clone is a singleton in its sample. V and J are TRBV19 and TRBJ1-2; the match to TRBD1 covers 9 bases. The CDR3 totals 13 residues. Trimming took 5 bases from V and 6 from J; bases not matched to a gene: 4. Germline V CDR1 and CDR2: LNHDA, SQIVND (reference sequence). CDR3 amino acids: CASSPGTGHGYTF. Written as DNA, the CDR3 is TGTGCCAGTAGTCCCGGGACAGGGCATGGCTACACCTTC.

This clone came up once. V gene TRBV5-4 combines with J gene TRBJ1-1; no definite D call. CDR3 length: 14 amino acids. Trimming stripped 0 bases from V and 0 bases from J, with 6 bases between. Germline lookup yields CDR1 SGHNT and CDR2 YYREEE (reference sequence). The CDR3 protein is CASSLDIMNTEAFF. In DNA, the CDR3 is TGTGCCAGCAGCTTGGACATCATGAACACTGAAGCTTTCTTT. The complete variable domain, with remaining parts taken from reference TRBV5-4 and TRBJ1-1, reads ETGVTQSPTHLIKTRGQQVTLRCSSQSGHNTVSWYQQALGQGPQFIFQYYREEENGRGNFPPRFSGLQFPNYSSELNVNALELDDSALYLCASSLDIMNTEAFFGQGTRLTVV.

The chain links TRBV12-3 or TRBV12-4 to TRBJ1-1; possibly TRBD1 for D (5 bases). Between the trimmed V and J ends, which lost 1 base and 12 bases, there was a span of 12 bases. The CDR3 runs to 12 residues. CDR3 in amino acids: CASSLVGGSTFF. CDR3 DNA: TGTGCCAGCAGTTTAGTGGGGGGGTCGACTTTCTTT.

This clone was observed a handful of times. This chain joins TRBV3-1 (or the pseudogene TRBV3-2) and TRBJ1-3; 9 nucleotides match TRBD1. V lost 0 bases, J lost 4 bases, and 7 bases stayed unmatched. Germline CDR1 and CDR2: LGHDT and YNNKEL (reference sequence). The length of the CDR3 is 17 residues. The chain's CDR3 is CASSQEGTGTGGNTIYF. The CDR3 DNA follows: TGTGCCAGCAGCCAAGAGGGGACAGGGACGGGAGGAAACACCATATATTTT.

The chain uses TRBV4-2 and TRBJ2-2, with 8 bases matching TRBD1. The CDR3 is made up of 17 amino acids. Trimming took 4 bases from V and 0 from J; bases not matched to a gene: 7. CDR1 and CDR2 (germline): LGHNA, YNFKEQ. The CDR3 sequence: CASSRAADRANTGELFF. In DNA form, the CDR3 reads TGTGCCAGCAGCCGGGCCGCGGACAGGGCGAACACCGGGGAGCTGTTTTTT.

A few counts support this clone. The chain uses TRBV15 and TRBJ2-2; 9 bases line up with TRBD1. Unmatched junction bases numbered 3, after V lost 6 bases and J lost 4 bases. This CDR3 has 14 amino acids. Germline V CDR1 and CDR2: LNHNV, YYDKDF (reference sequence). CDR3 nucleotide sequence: TGTGCCACCAGTGGACAGGGGAGCACCGGGGAGCTGTTTTTT. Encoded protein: CATSGQGSTGELFF.

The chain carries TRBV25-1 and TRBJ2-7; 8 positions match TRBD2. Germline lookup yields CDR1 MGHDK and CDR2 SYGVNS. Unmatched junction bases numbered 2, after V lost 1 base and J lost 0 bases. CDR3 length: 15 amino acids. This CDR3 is CASSELAGNSYEQYF. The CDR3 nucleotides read TGTGCCAGCAGTGAATTAGCGGGAAACTCCTACGAGCAGTACTTC.

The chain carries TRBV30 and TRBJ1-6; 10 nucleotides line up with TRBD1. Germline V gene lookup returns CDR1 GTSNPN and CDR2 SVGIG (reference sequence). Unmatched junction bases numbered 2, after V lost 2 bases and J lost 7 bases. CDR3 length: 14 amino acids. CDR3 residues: CAWSPGQGNSPLHF. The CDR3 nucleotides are TGTGCCTGGAGTCCGGGACAGGGGAATTCACCCCTCCACTTT.

The CDR3 reads CASSLRTMNGDTQYF. The CDR3 bases are TGTGCCAGCAGCCTTCGGACAATGAACGGAGATACGCAGTATTTT. The chain uses TRBV5-6 and TRBJ2-3, with D perhaps matching TRBD1 (5 bases). Trimming took 4 bases from V and 5 from J, leaving 17 bases between them. CDR3 length: 15 amino acids. CDR1 is SGHDT, CDR2 YYEEEE, per germline.

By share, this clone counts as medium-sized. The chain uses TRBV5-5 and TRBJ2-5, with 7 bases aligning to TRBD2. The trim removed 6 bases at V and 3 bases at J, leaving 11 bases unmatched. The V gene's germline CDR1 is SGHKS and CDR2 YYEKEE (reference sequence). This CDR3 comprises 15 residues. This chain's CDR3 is CASKLREVGKETQYF. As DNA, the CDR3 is TGTGCCAGCAAACTACGGGAGGTGGGAAAAGAGACCCAGTACTTC.

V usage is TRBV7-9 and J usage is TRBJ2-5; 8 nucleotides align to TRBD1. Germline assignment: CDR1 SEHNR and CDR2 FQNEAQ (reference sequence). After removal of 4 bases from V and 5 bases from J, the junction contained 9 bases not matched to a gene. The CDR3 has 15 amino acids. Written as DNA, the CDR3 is TGTGCCAGCAGCTACCGACAGGGGATTGGCGAGACCCAGTACTTC. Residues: CASSYRQGIGETQYF.

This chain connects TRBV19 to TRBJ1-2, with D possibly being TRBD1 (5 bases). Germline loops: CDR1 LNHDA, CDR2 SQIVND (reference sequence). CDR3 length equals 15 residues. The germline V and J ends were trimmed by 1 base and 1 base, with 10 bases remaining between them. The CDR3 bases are TGTGCCAGTAGTATAGTCCGGACACTTAACTATGGCTACACCTTC. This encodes CASSIVRTLNYGYTF. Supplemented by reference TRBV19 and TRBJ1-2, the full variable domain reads DGGITQSPKYLFRKEGQNVTLSCEQNLNHDAMYWYRQDPGQGLRLIYYSQIVNDFQKGDIAEGYSVSREKKESFPLTVTSAQKNPTAFYLCASSIVRTLNYGYTFGSGTRLTVV.

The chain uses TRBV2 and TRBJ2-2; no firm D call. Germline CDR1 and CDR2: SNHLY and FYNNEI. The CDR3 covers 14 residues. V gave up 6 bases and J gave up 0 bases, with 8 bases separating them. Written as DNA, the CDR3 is TGTGCCAGCAGGAGCGTACCGAACACCGGGGAGCTGTTTTTT. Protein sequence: CASRSVPNTGELFF. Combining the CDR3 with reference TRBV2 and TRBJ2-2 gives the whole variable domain EPEVTQTPSHQVTQMGQEVILRCVPISNHLYFYWYRQILGQKVEFLVSFYNNEISEKSEIFDDQFSVERPDGSNFTLKIRSTKLEDSAMYFCASRSVPNTGELFFGEGSRLTVL.

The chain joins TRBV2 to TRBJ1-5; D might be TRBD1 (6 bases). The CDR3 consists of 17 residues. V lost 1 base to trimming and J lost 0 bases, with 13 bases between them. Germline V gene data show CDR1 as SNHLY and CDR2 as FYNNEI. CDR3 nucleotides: TGTGCCAGCAGTGAAGGGACAGCCCAATATAGCAATCAGCCCCAGCATTTT. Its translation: CASSEGTAQYSNQPQHF.